This T cell receptor beta chain was recorded in a study of T cell changes during pregnancy in multiple sclerosis. Libraries were prepared by immunoSEQ multiplex PCR; TCRdb keeps only in-frame clonotypes and omits some of them. Of around 71,000 clones listed, over 85% were seen once; the top ten hold approximately 1.1%. The CDR3 covers 14 residues. Germline-derived CDR1 and CDR2 are SNHLY and FYNNEI. Trimming removed 2 bases at V and 3 bases at J, with 8 bases between. V usage is TRBV2 and J usage is TRBJ1-5; a possible D gene is TRBD1 (5 bases). The sequence came from a female donor with multiple sclerosis, enrolled in a pregnancy study. The specimen was peripheral blood, collected in the third trimester of pregnancy. CDR3 amino acids: CASSETGLNQPQHF. CDR3 nucleotides: TGTGCCAGCAGTGAAACAGGCCTCAATCAGCCCCAGCATTTT.